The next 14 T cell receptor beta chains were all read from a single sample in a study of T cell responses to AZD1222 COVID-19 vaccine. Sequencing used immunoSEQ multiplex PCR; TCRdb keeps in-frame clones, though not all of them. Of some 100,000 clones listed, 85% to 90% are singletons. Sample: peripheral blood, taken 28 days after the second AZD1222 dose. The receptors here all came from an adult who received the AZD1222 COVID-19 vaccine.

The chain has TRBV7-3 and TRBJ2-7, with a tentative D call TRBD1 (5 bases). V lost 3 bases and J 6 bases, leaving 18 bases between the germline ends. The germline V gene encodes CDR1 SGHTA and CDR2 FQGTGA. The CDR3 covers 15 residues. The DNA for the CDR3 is TGTGCCAGCAGCTTCCCCCCCCACAGGTATAGCGAGCAGTACTTC. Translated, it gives CASSFPPHRYSEQYF.

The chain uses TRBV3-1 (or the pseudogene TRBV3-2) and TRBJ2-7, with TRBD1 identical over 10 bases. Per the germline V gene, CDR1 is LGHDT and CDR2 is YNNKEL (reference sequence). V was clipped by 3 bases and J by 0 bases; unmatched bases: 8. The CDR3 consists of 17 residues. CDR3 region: CASSHWATGGRSYEQYF. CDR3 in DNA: TGTGCCAGCAGCCACTGGGCGACAGGGGGCCGCTCCTACGAGCAGTACTTC.

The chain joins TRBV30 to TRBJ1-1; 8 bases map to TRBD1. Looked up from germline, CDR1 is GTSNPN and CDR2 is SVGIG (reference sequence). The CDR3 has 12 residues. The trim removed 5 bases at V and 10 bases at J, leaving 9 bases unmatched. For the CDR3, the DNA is TGTGCCTGGGGGAAGCAGGGGGCACGAGCTTTCTTT. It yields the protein CAWGKQGARAFF.

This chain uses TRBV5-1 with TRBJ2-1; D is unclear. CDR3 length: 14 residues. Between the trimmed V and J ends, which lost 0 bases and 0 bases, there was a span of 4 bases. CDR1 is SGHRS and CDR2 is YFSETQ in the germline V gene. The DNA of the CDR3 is TGCGCCAGCAGCTTGGACAGCTCCTACAATGAGCAGTTCTTC. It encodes CASSLDSSYNEQFF.

The CDR3 bases are TGTGCCAGCAGCTCAGGAGAGGAGGCTAACTATGGCTACACCTTC. Residues: CASSSGEEANYGYTF. The chain is built from TRBV5-4 and TRBJ1-2; no definite D call. Looked up from germline, CDR1 is SGHNT and CDR2 is YYREEE (reference sequence). The V and J ends lost 3 bases and 0 bases respectively, with 12 bases between them. The CDR3 is made up of 15 amino acids.

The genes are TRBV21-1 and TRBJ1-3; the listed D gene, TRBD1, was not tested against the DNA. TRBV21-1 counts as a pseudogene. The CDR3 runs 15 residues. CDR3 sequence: CASSKGRGSGNTIYF. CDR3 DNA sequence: TGTGCCAGCAGCAAAGGAAGGGGCTCTGGAAACACCATATATTTT.

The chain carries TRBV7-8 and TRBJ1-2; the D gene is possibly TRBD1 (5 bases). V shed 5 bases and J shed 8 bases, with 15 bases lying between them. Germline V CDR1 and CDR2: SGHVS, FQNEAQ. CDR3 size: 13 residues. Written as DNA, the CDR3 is TGTGCCAGCAGCGCCGGGACCTTTGAAGGCTACACCTTC. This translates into CASSAGTFEGYTF.

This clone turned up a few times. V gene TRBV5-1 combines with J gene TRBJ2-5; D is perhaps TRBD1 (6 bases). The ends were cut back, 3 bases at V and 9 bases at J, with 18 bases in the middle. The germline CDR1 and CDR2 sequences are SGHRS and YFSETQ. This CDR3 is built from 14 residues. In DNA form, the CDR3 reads TGCGCCAGCAGCTCCTACTTAGAAAGGGGGTCCCAGTACTTC. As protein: CASSSYLERGSQYF. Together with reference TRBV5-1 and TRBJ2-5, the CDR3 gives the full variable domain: KAGVTQTPRYLIKTRGQQVTLSCSPISGHRSVSWYQQTPGQGLQFLFEYFSETQRNKGNFPGRFSGRQFSNSRSEMNVSTLELGDSALYLCASSSYLERGSQYFGPGTRLLVL.

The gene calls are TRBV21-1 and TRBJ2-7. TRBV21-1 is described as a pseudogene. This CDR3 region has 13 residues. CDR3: CASSKSATSEQYF. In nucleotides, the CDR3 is TGTGCCAGCAGCAAATCGGCCACCTCCGAGCAGTACTTC.

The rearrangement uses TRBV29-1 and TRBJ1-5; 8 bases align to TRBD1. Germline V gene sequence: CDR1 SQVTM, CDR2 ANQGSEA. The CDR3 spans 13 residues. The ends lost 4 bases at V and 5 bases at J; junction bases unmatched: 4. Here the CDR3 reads CSVVGQGDQPQHF. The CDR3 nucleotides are TGCAGCGTTGTCGGACAGGGCGATCAGCCCCAGCATTTT.

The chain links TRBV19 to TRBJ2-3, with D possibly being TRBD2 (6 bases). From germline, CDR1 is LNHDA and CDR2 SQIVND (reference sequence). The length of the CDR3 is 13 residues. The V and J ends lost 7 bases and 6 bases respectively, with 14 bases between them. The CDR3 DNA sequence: TGTGCCAGTACGACTAGTTTGGAGGATACGCAGTATTTT. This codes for CASTTSLEDTQYF. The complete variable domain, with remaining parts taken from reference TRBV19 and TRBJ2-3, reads DGGITQSPKYLFRKEGQNVTLSCEQNLNHDAMYWYRQDPGQGLRLIYYSQIVNDFQKGDIAEGYSVSREKKESFPLTVTSAQKNPTAFYLCASTTSLEDTQYFGPGTRLTVL.

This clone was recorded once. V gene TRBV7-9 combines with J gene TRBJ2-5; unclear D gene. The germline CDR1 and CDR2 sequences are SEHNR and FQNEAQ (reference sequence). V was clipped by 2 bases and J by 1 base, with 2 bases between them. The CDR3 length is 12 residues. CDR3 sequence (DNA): TGTGCCAGCAGCTTAATCCAAGAGACCCAGTACTTC. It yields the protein CASSLIQETQYF.

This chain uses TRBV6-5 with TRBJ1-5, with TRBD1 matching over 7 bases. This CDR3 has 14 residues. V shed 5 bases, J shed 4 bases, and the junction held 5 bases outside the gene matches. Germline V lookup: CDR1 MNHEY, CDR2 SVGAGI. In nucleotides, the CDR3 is TGTGCCAGCAGTCATGGGACAGCTAATCAGCCCCAGCATTTT. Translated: CASSHGTANQPQHF.

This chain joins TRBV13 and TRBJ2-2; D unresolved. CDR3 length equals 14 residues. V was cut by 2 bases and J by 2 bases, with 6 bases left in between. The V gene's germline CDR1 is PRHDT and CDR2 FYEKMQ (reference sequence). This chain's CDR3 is CASSLMGNTGELFF. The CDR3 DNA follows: TGTGCCAGCAGCTTAATGGGCAACACCGGGGAGCTGTTTTTT. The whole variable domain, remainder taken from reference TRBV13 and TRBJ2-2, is AAGVIQSPRHLIKEKRETATLKCYPIPRHDTVYWYQQGPGQDPQFLISFYEKMQSDKGSIPDRFSAQQFSDYHSELNMSSLELGDSALYFCASSLMGNTGELFFGEGSRLTVL.